These 24 T cell receptor beta chains originate from one sample sequenced in a study of blood T cell repertoires in COVID-19. Clones were read by immunoSEQ multiplex PCR, and TCRdb kept only the in-frame ones, dropping some. The sample consists of 300,000 to 350,000 clones, under 95% of them appearing once. The material sequenced was peripheral blood. The receptors derive from a woman aged 18-29 years who had recovered from COVID-19.

The rearrangement joins TRBV2 to TRBJ2-1; 8 nucleotides align to TRBD1. V trimming: 1 base; J trimming: 9 bases; junction bases outside the gene matches: 5. The CDR3 runs to 14 residues. Looked up from germline, CDR1 is SNHLY and CDR2 is FYNNEI. The CDR3 loop reads CASSEGTGRGEQFF. The CDR3 DNA is TGTGCCAGCAGTGAAGGGACAGGGAGAGGTGAGCAGTTCTTC.

This chain connects TRBV24-1 to TRBJ1-1; 9 bases are a match to TRBD1. CDR1 and CDR2 (germline): KGHDR, SFDVKD. The CDR3 runs to 15 residues. Trimming removed 7 bases from V and 2 bases from J; junction bases left unmatched: 7. The CDR3 sequence is CATREGTGGNTEAFF. The CDR3 coding sequence is TGTGCCACCAGAGAAGGAACAGGGGGCAACACTGAAGCTTTCTTT.

V is TRBV6-5 and J is TRBJ2-2; no clear D. Per germline, CDR1 MNHEY and CDR2 SVGAGI. Trimming cost V 5 bases and J 2 bases, with 6 bases left between them. CDR3 length: 13 amino acids. The CDR3 region is CASSILNTGELFF. CDR3 in DNA: TGTGCCAGCAGTATTCTTAACACCGGGGAGCTGTTTTTT.

This clone has a single count. The V call is TRBV27, the J call TRBJ1-3, with 7 positions matching TRBD1. The CDR3 has 14 amino acids. Germline V lookup: CDR1 MNHEY, CDR2 SMNVEV (reference sequence). Unmatched junction bases numbered 4, after V lost 6 bases and J lost 2 bases. CDR3 DNA sequence: TGTGCCAGCAGCCAACAGGGGACTGGAAACACCATATATTTT. As protein: CASSQQGTGNTIYF.

CDR3 DNA sequence: TGTGCCAGTAGCCCTGAACAGGGGCTGGTCGGGGCCAACGTCCTGACTTTC. It codes for CASSPEQGLVGANVLTF. The chain is built from TRBV19 and TRBJ2-6; 7 nucleotides line up with TRBD1. Germline V gene data show CDR1 as LNHDA and CDR2 as SQIVND (reference sequence). V was pared by 6 bases and J by 4 bases, with 12 bases of the junction left unmatched. The CDR3 is made up of 17 amino acids.

V gene TRBV19 combines with J gene TRBJ1-5; D unresolved. The V and J ends lost 6 bases and 3 bases respectively, with 9 bases between them. Germline CDR1 is LNHDA and CDR2 is SQIVND (reference sequence). The CDR3 is 13 residues long. CDR3 nucleotides: TGTGCCAGTAGGGGCCAACCCAATCAGCCCCAGCATTTT. Translated, it gives CASRGQPNQPQHF.

The chain uses TRBV11-3 and TRBJ2-5; D perhaps matches TRBD2 (5 bases). Germline V gene lookup returns CDR1 SGHNT and CDR2 YENEEA. Trimming stripped 4 bases from V and 0 bases from J, with 12 bases between. The CDR3 totals 15 residues. CDR3 sequence: CASSSGLLYQETQYF. The CDR3 nucleotides read TGTGCCAGCAGCTCCGGACTCTTGTACCAAGAGACCCAGTACTTC.

V is TRBV9 and J is TRBJ2-3; the D gene is possibly TRBD1 (5 bases). V was shortened by 0 bases and J by 6 bases, with 14 bases between the two germline ends. Per the germline V gene, CDR1 is SGDLS and CDR2 is YYNGEE. The CDR3 is 15 residues long. The CDR3 sequence: CASSVAATPGDTQYF. The CDR3 DNA is TGTGCCAGCAGCGTAGCTGCGACTCCAGGGGATACGCAGTATTTT.

V is TRBV5-8 and J is TRBJ2-1; 8 bases line up with TRBD2. The germline CDR1 and CDR2 sequences are SGHTS and YDEGEE. The J segment lost 2 bases and the V segment lost 7 bases, leaving 5 bases of the junction unmatched. The CDR3 loop spans 14 amino acids. In DNA, the CDR3 is TGTGCCAGCGGTCGGACTAGCCCCTACAATGAGCAGTTCTTC. Its translation is CASGRTSPYNEQFF.

The genes are TRBV30 and TRBJ1-5, with D perhaps matching TRBD1 (5 bases). This CDR3 spans 14 amino acids. Germline CDR1 GTSNPN, CDR2 SVGIG (reference sequence). V was shortened by 3 bases and J by 1 base, with 10 bases between the two germline ends. The chain's CDR3 is CAWSGQRSNQPQHF. The CDR3 DNA sequence: TGTGCCTGGAGCGGACAAAGGAGCAATCAGCCCCAGCATTTT.

The V and J genes are TRBV9 and TRBJ1-6; D possibly corresponds to TRBD1 (5 bases). Trimming removed 10 bases from V and 7 bases from J, with 18 bases in between. Germline loops: CDR1 SGDLS, CDR2 YYNGEE. The CDR3 runs to 14 residues. The CDR3 reads CAASTGLHNSPLHF. CDR3 nucleotide sequence: TGTGCCGCTTCAACGGGACTGCACAATTCACCCCTCCACTTT.

The chain couples TRBV5-6 to TRBJ1-3, with D unclear. Germline V CDR1 and CDR2: SGHDT, YYEEEE. The ends were cut back, 0 bases at V and 3 bases at J, with 4 bases in the middle. This CDR3 is built from 13 residues. This CDR3 is CASSLVFGNTIYF. In nucleotides, the CDR3 is TGTGCCAGCAGCTTGGTATTTGGAAACACCATATATTTT.

This rearrangement joins TRBV21-1 to TRBJ2-2; TRBD1 is the table's D call and was not checked against the DNA. TRBV21-1 represents a pseudogene. There are 17 residues in the CDR3. CDR3 sequence (DNA): TGTGCCAGCAGCCATCAGGGGTGTACGGTAAGCACCGGGGAGCTGTTTTTT. Translated, it gives CASSHQGCTVSTGELFF.

This clone was recorded once. The chain uses TRBV15 and TRBJ2-1; 8 nucleotides align to TRBD2. The CDR3 runs 14 residues. CDR1 LNHNV and CDR2 YYDKDF come from the germline V gene (reference sequence). J was trimmed by 9 bases and V by 9 bases; bases with no gene match: 13. CDR3 amino acids: CATGVGREVIEQFF. CDR3 bases: TGTGCCACTGGAGTAGGGCGGGAGGTTATTGAGCAGTTCTTC.

The DNA for the CDR3 is TGCAGCGTCGACAGGGGGAACACTGAAGCTTTCTTT. Translated: CSVDRGNTEAFF. J is TRBJ1-1 and V is TRBV29-1, with 8 bases matching TRBD1. Per germline, CDR1 SQVTM and CDR2 ANQGSEA. The V and J ends lost 6 bases and 1 base, in that order; junction bases with no gene match: 1. The CDR3 has 12 residues.

This clone was picked up one time. The V and J genes are TRBV7-2 and TRBJ1-3; D gene ambiguous. V shed 2 bases and J shed 3 bases, with 17 bases lying between them. The CDR3 loop spans 17 amino acids. The germline CDR1 and CDR2 sequences are SGHTA and FQGNSA. This CDR3 is CASSLRESAKLGNTIYF. CDR3 DNA sequence: TGTGCCAGCAGCTTACGGGAAAGCGCAAAGCTTGGAAACACCATATATTTT.

The chain has TRBV6-4 and TRBJ2-1, with 14 nucleotides matching TRBD2. J lost 2 bases, V lost 4 bases, and 7 bases had no gene match. Germline CDR1 reads MRHNA; CDR2 reads SNTAGT. This CDR3 is 18 amino acids long. The CDR3 region is CASSADRLAGGPYNEQFF. The CDR3 coding sequence is TGTGCCAGCAGTGCCGATCGACTAGCGGGAGGGCCCTACAATGAGCAGTTCTTC.

A remark on this clone: This sample includes further DNA sequences coding for the same CDR3. The chain is built from TRBV19 and TRBJ2-2; tentatively, D is TRBD1 (7 bases). Germline assignment: CDR1 LNHDA and CDR2 SQIVND (reference sequence). The V gene lost 3 bases and the J gene lost 4 bases, with 9 bases spanning the gap. The CDR3 consists of 14 residues. CDR3 sequence: CASSIRGATGELFF. Here the CDR3 DNA reads TGTGCCAGTAGTATCAGGGGGGCCACCGGGGAGCTGTTTTTT.

The rearrangement joins TRBV6-6 to TRBJ2-7, with a tentative D call TRBD1 (8 bases). The germline CDR1 and CDR2 sequences are MNHNY and SVGAGI (reference sequence). The CDR3 runs to 16 residues. Trimming cost V 0 bases and J 2 bases, with 14 bases left between them. The CDR3 sequence: CASSYSYRGTTYEQYV. Here the CDR3 DNA reads TGTGCCAGCAGTTACTCGTACAGGGGGACTACCTACGAGCAGTACGTC.

V usage is TRBV7-9 and J usage is TRBJ2-7, with TRBD2 as a possible D gene (6 bases). Trimming pared 1 base from V and 4 bases from J, leaving 11 bases between. The CDR3 is made up of 14 amino acids. CDR1 SEHNR and CDR2 FQNEAQ come from the germline V gene (reference sequence). The CDR3 reads CASSLGPAGYEQYV. The DNA for the CDR3 is TGTGCCAGCAGCTTAGGCCCGGCGGGGTACGAGCAGTACGTC.

As to this clone: Compared with germline, one end of the junction differs, possibly owing to a read error. The chain couples TRBV5-6 to TRBJ1-2; 8 nucleotides align to TRBD1. There are 14 residues in the CDR3. CDR1 and CDR2 (germline): SGHDT, YYEEEE. The CDR3 reads CASSLRMAGTGSSF. For the CDR3, the DNA is TGTGCCAGCAGCTTAAGAATGGCCGGGACAGGTTCATCCTTC. The variable domain in full, completed from reference TRBV5-6 and TRBJ1-2, reads DAGVTQSPTHLIKTRGQQVTLRCSPKSGHDTVSWYQQALGQGPQFIFQYYEEEERQRGNFPDRFSGHQFPNYSSELNVNALLLGDSALYLCASSLRMAGTGSSFGSGTRLTVV.

This sequence joins TRBV4-3 and TRBJ1-1; D is unresolved. Trimming stripped 0 bases from V and 3 bases from J, with 8 bases between. The CDR3 is 14 residues long. Germline V CDR1 and CDR2: LGHNA, YSLEER. In DNA, the CDR3 is TGCGCCAGCAGCCAAGATTCCCGGGACACTGAAGCTTTCTTT. This gives the protein CASSQDSRDTEAFF.

This clone was counted once. The V and J genes are TRBV3-1 (or the pseudogene TRBV3-2) and TRBJ1-3, with D unresolved. This CDR3 region has 12 residues. The germline V gene has CDR1 LGHDT and CDR2 YNNKEL (reference sequence). V shed 9 bases and J shed 8 bases, with 14 bases lying between them. This CDR3 reads CARNNGEHTIYF. CDR3 nucleotide sequence: TGTGCCAGGAATAACGGAGAGCACACCATATATTTT.

This clone was seen a single time. The chain links TRBV25-1 to TRBJ1-1; 7 bases agree with TRBD1. CDR1 and CDR2 from the germline V gene are MGHDK and SYGVNS. This CDR3 has 16 residues. The J segment lost 2 bases and the V segment lost 4 bases, leaving 10 bases of the junction unmatched. As DNA, the CDR3 is TGTGCCAGCAGTGTCAACTCCGGGACAGCTAACACTGAAGCTTTCTTT. The encoded protein is CASSVNSGTANTEAFF.